What follows describes a single T cell receptor beta chain. Clones were read by immunoSEQ multiplex PCR, and TCRdb kept only the in-frame ones, dropping some. The sample holds around 450,000 clones, around 90% seen once. This sample was included in a study of blood T cell repertoires in COVID-19. CDR1 and CDR2 from the germline V gene are MNHEY and SVGAGI. This CDR3 is built from 15 residues. Trimming took 5 bases from V and 1 from J, leaving 11 bases between them. All recovered Cohort 3 donors got two negative PCRs, got clearance, or saw symptom resolution. The TCR originated in a woman aged 18 to 35 who had recovered from COVID-19. Specimen: PBMCs or T cells enriched from blood (not recorded which). The chain has TRBV6-5 and TRBJ2-2, with D possibly TRBD1 on 8 matching bases. The CDR3 here is CASSNRGGNTGELFF. As DNA, the CDR3 is TGTGCCAGCAGTAACAGGGGGGGGAACACCGGGGAGCTGTTTTTT.